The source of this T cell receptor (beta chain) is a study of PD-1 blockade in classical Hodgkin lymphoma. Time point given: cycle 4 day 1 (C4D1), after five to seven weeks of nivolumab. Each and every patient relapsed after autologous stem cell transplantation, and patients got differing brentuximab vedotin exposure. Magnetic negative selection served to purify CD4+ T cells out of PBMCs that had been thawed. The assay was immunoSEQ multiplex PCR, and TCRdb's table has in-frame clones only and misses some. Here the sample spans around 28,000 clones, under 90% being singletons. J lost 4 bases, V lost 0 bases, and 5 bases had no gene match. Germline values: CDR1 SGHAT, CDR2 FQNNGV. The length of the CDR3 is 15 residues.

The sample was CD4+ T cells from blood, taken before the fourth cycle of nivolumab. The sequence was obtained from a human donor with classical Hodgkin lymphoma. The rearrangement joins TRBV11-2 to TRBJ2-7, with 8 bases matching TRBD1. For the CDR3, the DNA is TGTGCCAGCAGCTTAGACCTAAGGACAGGGTACGAGCAGTACTTC. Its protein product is CASSLDLRTGYEQYF.